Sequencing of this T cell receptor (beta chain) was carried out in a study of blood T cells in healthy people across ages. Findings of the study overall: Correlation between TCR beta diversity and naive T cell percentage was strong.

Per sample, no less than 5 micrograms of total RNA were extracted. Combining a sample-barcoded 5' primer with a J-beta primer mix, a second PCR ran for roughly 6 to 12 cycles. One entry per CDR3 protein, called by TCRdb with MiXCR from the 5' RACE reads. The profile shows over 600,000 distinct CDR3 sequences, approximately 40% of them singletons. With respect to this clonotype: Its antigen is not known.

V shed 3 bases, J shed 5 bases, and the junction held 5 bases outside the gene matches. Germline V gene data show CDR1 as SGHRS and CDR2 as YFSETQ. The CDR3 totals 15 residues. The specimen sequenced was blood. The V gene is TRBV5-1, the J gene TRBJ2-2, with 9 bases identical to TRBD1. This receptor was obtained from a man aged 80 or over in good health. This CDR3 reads CASSSRTGETGELFF. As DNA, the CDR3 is TGCGCCAGCAGCTCAAGGACAGGGGAAACCGGGGAGCTGTTTTTT.